Listed here is a single T cell receptor beta chain. The target of this receptor is not known. Base-call qualities are not available, and no considerably larger clone is one nucleotide away. The data were taken from a study of PD-1 blockade in classical Hodgkin lymphoma (dated by TCRdb to the early 2020s). General notes on the study: Nivolumab dosing was 3 mg/kg intravenously every 2 weeks, continuing until either disease progression or unacceptable toxicity. The study used CyTOF and TCR beta sequencing to define a peripheral blood immune signature of response to PD-1 blockade in classical Hodgkin lymphoma. Results and caveats for the whole study, not just this receptor: Baseline TCR diversity was reported as lower in newly diagnosed patients than in healthy donors, and lower still in relapsed/refractory patients. By C4D1, a significant rise was seen in CD4+ TCR diversity but not in CD8+ TCR diversity (p=0.0027 vs p=0.16), and the rise was most apparent among complete responders (p=0.02). Patients starting nivolumab less than 1 year after ASCT had lower diversity and were excluded from later analyses to avoid confounding by immune reconstitution. Baseline diversity similar to that of newly diagnosed patients was observed in trial patients achieving complete response, whereas significantly lower diversity was observed in partial responders and progressors. The study was limited to a single clinical trial cohort, and causes of repertoire differences, possibly disease activity or prior therapy, remained undefined.

The time point label, as the study defines it: cycle 4 day 1 (C4D1), after about 6 weeks of nivolumab. Every trial patient had relapsed following autologous stem cell transplantation, and prior brentuximab vedotin exposure was what differed among cohorts A, B and C. CD4+ T cells were purified from thawed PBMCs by magnetic negative selection with a Miltenyi CD4+ T cell isolation kit. The trial cohort comprised 56 patients with relapsed/refractory classical Hodgkin lymphoma whose best overall responses were complete response, partial response or progressive disease. Trial patients were treated with single-agent nivolumab in the multi-cohort phase II CheckMate 205 trial. Best overall response was determined by an independent review committee according to the 2007 International Working Group response criteria. Trial PBMCs were collected just before the start of nivolumab (C1D1) and during therapy at cycle 2 day 1 and cycle 4 day 1. After peripheral blood was drawn into 8 mL Vacutainer Cell Preparation Tubes, PBMCs were isolated by centrifugation and then cryopreserved. Purified CD4+ and CD8+ fractions were prepared only for cases with an additional available PBMC sample. Magnetically labelled cells were removed on LS columns in a quadroMACS separator, and the flow-through was retained as the purified fraction.

Genomic DNA was extracted with the Qiagen DNeasy kit from unsorted PBMCs and from negatively selected CD4+ and CD8+ fractions. Using primers that anneal to V and J segments, immunoSEQ multiplex PCR amplified the TCR beta CDR3 regions. A synthetic immune receptor repertoire was used to minimize amplification bias, and remaining bias was computationally removed after sequencing. In the authors' own workflow: Repertoire diversity was quantified as the Shannon entropy index using custom Python scripts. The unsorted, CD4+ and CD8+ repertoires were each analyzed separately, with the exception of combined analyses, where CD4+ and CD8+ sequences were merged in silico. A clone counted as expanded when the clone's frequency after treatment rose at least 2-fold relative to C1D1, and clones undetected at baseline were given a pseudocount of 0.5. Clones with 0 or 1 copy at C1D1 were classified as singleton clones, and clones with 2 or more copies were classified as non-singleton clones. Clones expanded in unsorted samples were annotated as CD4+, CD8+ or unknown by matching protein sequences in sorted samples from the same patient. Wilcoxon tests were applied to paired samples to test diversity changes from C1D1 to C4D1. In its TCRdb copy, this immuneACCESS table keeps in-frame sequences only and misses some clones. Where compared with another copy, unresolved V genes explain less than half of these, and the others have no known cause. The V and J calls and clone size are taken from that table; D and trimming were inferred from the DNA. The sample has about 17,000 clones on record, 70% to 75% of them singletons. Clones ranked in the top ten supply roughly 2.5% of the sample.

The junction shows trimming of 5 bases on V and 5 bases on J, and the gene matches do not reach 5 bases of it. CDR1 SEHNR and CDR2 FQNEAQ are derived from the germline V gene (reference sequence). The CDR3 numbers 14 residues from cysteine through phenylalanine. The entry retains the CDR3 DNA only, 42 bases that are in frame from base 1. This TCR was recovered from a human donor with classical Hodgkin lymphoma. This material consisted of CD4+ T cells from blood, taken before the fourth cycle of nivolumab. Recombination joined TRBV7-9 with TRBJ1-5, with 8 bases matching TRBD1. Read as DNA, the sequence is TGTGCCAGCAGCCAGGGACAGGCCGATCAGCCCCAGCATTTT. It is translated as CASSQGQADQPQHF.